These 28 T cell receptor beta chains were sequenced from one sample in a study of blood T cell repertoires in COVID-19. Profiling relied on immunoSEQ multiplex PCR, and the TCRdb table lists in-frame clones only, not all of them. This table has about 230,000 clones, around 80% appearing once. The material sequenced was peripheral blood. All receptors come from a woman aged 80 or older with active or convalescent COVID-19.

V gene TRBV5-4 combines with J gene TRBJ2-3, with TRBD2 identical over 14 bases. After removal of 3 bases from V and 4 bases from J, the junction contained 13 bases not matched to a gene. The CDR3 sequence is 19 residues long. Germline CDR1 SGHNT, CDR2 YYREEE (reference sequence). CDR3 sequence: CASSSRLAGGLTASDTQYF. As DNA, the CDR3 is TGTGCCAGCAGCTCTAGACTAGCGGGGGGGCTAACGGCATCAGATACGCAGTATTTT.

This clone was recorded once. This chain joins TRBV4-2 and TRBJ2-3; TRBD2 agrees at 12 bases. The V and J ends lost 4 bases and 4 bases, in that order; junction bases with no gene match: 9. The CDR3 has 17 residues. Germline assignment: CDR1 LGHNA and CDR2 YNFKEQ. The CDR3 nucleotides read TGTGCCAGCAGCCTGAGTAGGACTAGCGGGGTTGCAGATACGCAGTATTTT. Amino acid sequence: CASSLSRTSGVADTQYF.

The chain is built from TRBV5-6 and TRBJ2-1; 7 bases match TRBD1. V trimming: 2 bases; J trimming: 12 bases; junction bases outside the gene matches: 17. This CDR3 has 16 residues. Germline CDR1 SGHDT, CDR2 YYEEEE. This chain's CDR3 is CASSFRRIDRDDGQFF. The CDR3 DNA sequence: TGTGCCAGCAGCTTTAGGCGAATCGACAGGGATGATGGGCAGTTCTTC.

This chain links TRBV5-4 with TRBJ1-2; D remains ambiguous. V was shortened by 2 bases and J by 1 base, with 18 bases between the two germline ends. Germline assignment: CDR1 SGHNT and CDR2 YYREEE (reference sequence). This CDR3 is built from 17 residues. The CDR3 region has the DNA TGTGCCAGCAGCTTATCTCCCGTGGGCCTCCTTAACTATGGCTACACCTTC. Its translation is CASSLSPVGLLNYGYTF.

The V gene is TRBV15, the J gene TRBJ1-6; a possible D gene is TRBD1 (5 bases). Trimming left V 0 bases short and J 9 bases short, with 9 bases between. This CDR3 is 14 amino acids long. CDR1 is LNHNV and CDR2 is YYDKDF in the germline V gene (reference sequence). The CDR3 sequence: CATSRDRVGSPLHF. DNA of the CDR3: TGTGCCACCAGCAGAGACAGGGTCGGTTCACCCCTCCACTTT. Combining the CDR3 with reference TRBV15 and TRBJ1-6 gives the whole variable domain DAMVIQNPRYQVTQFGKPVTLSCSQTLNHNVMYWYQQKSSQAPKLLFHYYDKDFNNEADTPDNFQSRRPNTSFCFLDIRSPGLGDTAMYLCATSRDRVGSPLHFGNGTRLTVT.

The rearrangement uses TRBV25-1 and TRBJ1-5, with D possibly matching TRBD1 (5 bases). Germline-derived CDR1 and CDR2 are MGHDK and SYGVNS. This CDR3 has 15 amino acids. Trimming removed 6 bases at V and 5 bases at J, with 17 bases between. CDR3 residues: CASSAWGGEDQPQHF. In DNA form, the CDR3 reads TGTGCCAGCAGCGCCTGGGGGGGAGAAGATCAGCCCCAGCATTTT.

The gene calls are TRBV5-6 and TRBJ2-3, with D perhaps TRBD1 (5 bases). Trimming stripped 10 bases from V and 3 bases from J, with 12 bases between. CDR3 length: 12 amino acids. Germline CDR1 and CDR2: SGHDT and YYEEEE. CDR3 loop: CAGSAGTDTQYF. The CDR3 DNA reads as TGTGCCGGATCCGCAGGGACAGATACGCAGTATTTT.

J is TRBJ2-3 and V is TRBV6-5, with D possibly matching TRBD2 (6 bases). The V end lost 7 bases, the J end lost 6 bases, and 17 bases lay between the germline ends. This CDR3 has 14 residues. Germline V gene sequence: CDR1 MNHEY, CDR2 SVGAGI. This CDR3 reads CASTLDRGSDTQYF. The CDR3 DNA reads as TGTGCCAGCACCCTCGATCGGGGGTCCGATACGCAGTATTTT.

The rearrangement joins TRBV29-1 to TRBJ1-1; TRBD1 is a possible D gene (6 bases). Deletions cut 0 bases from V and 4 bases from J, with 15 bases between. Germline V gives CDR1 SQVTM, CDR2 ANQGSEA. The CDR3 is made up of 15 amino acids. The CDR3 DNA sequence: TGCAGCGTTGAAGATAGATACAGGGAAGGCACTGAAGCTTTCTTT. Amino acid sequence: CSVEDRYREGTEAFF.

The chain couples TRBV6-4 to TRBJ2-7, with 9 bases fitting TRBD2. The ends lost 6 bases at V and 9 bases at J; junction bases unmatched: 24. Germline CDR1 reads MRHNA; CDR2 reads SNTAGT. There are 18 residues in the CDR3. CDR3 region: CASRRLVAGAGPLIGQYF. The CDR3 DNA sequence: TGTGCCAGCAGGAGGTTGGTAGCGGGAGCGGGGCCGTTAATCGGGCAGTACTTC.

This clone was counted once. The V and J genes are TRBV29-1 and TRBJ1-3; D remains unclear. Germline V CDR1 and CDR2: SQVTM, ANQGSEA. The CDR3 consists of 14 residues. The germline V and J ends were trimmed by 0 bases and 0 bases, with 6 bases remaining between them. CDR3: CSVEDNSSGNTIYF. CDR3 in DNA: TGCAGCGTTGAAGATAACAGCTCTGGAAACACCATATATTTT.

J is TRBJ1-1 and V is TRBV19, with a weak D call TRBD1 (5 bases). The CDR3 extends over 14 amino acids. Trimming took 1 base from V and 10 from J, leaving 16 bases between them. The germline gives CDR1 LNHDA, CDR2 SQIVND (reference sequence). The CDR3 loop reads CASSIGGRDRRAFF. The CDR3, as DNA: TGTGCCAGTAGTATAGGTGGCAGGGATAGACGAGCTTTCTTT.

This chain uses TRBV7-3 with TRBJ1-1; 7 bases are a match to TRBD1. Germline CDR1 and CDR2: SGHTA and FQGTGA. The CDR3 contains 14 residues. V was pared by 5 bases and J by 0 bases, with 3 bases of the junction left unmatched. Here the CDR3 reads CASSLDRVNTEAFF. DNA for the CDR3: TGTGCCAGCAGCCTCGACAGGGTGAACACTGAAGCTTTCTTT.

CDR3 sequence (DNA): TGTGCCAGCTCACGACAGGGGAACACTGAAGCTTTCTTT. This gives the protein CASSRQGNTEAFF. This chain joins TRBV18 and TRBJ1-1; 7 positions agree with TRBD1. The germline gives CDR1 KGHSH, CDR2 LQKENI. The CDR3 length is 13 residues. The V segment lost 4 bases and the J segment 1 base; nucleotides outside the gene matches: 0.

The chain uses TRBV7-3 and TRBJ2-2; tentatively, D is TRBD1 (6 bases). The CDR3 covers 16 residues. Trimming left V 5 bases short and J 3 bases short, with 16 bases between. The germline gives CDR1 SGHTA, CDR2 FQGTGA. The CDR3 spells CASSPLAGGHTGELFF. The CDR3 region has the DNA TGTGCCAGCAGCCCGCTGGCTGGGGGCCACACCGGGGAGCTGTTTTTT.

V and J are TRBV10-3 and TRBJ2-7, with TRBD1 matching 8 bases. The V gene end was trimmed by 7 bases and the J gene end by 2 bases; junction bases not matched to a gene: 10. The CDR3 consists of 15 residues. Germline V gene sequence: CDR1 ENHRY, CDR2 SYGVKD. CDR3 loop: CAIKNGQGDTYEQYF. CDR3 coding DNA: TGTGCCATCAAGAATGGACAGGGAGACACCTACGAGCAGTACTTC.

Only one count was recorded for this clone. The chain combines TRBV27 with TRBJ2-7; 7 positions match TRBD1. Germline CDR1 reads MNHEY; CDR2 reads SMNVEV (reference sequence). The CDR3 length is 13 residues. V shed 5 bases and J 2 bases; nucleotides not matched to a gene: 3. CDR3 residues: CASSQGQAYEQYF. DNA for the CDR3: TGTGCCAGCAGTCAAGGACAGGCCTACGAGCAGTACTTC.

This clone showed up just a few times. The gene calls are TRBV4-3 and TRBJ2-1; the match to TRBD2 covers 9 bases. This CDR3 contains 17 residues. Germline CDR1 and CDR2: LGHNA and YSLEER. V lost 0 bases to trimming and J lost 4 bases; unmatched junction nucleotides: 7. As DNA, the CDR3 is TGCGCCAGCAGCCAAGATCATGTAGCGGGAGCATACAATGAGCAGTTCTTC. This codes for CASSQDHVAGAYNEQFF.

This chain connects TRBV2 to TRBJ2-1; 10 positions match TRBD2. Losses at the gene ends were 7 bases for V and 4 bases for J; bases not matched to a gene: 7. Germline loops: CDR1 SNHLY, CDR2 FYNNEI. CDR3 length equals 15 residues. The CDR3 nucleotides are TGTGCCAGCAATCCGGGACTAGCGCAATACAATGAGCAGTTCTTC. Its translation: CASNPGLAQYNEQFF.

As to this clone: The same CDR3 can be traced to other DNA sequences in this sample. The chain links TRBV4-3 to TRBJ2-5; tentatively, D is TRBD1 (6 bases). V gave up 0 bases and J gave up 4 bases, with 9 bases separating them. This CDR3 has 14 amino acids. Germline-derived CDR1 and CDR2 are LGHNA and YSLEER. CDR3 in DNA: TGCGCCAGCAGCCAAGATCGAGGGGGAGAGACCCAGTACTTC. The encoded protein is CASSQDRGGETQYF.

V is TRBV5-3 and J is TRBJ2-2, with D possibly matching TRBD2 (6 bases). TRBV5-3 is assigned to the ORF class and has an uncertain function. This CDR3 has 13 residues. Between the trimmed V and J ends, which lost 8 bases and 3 bases, there was a span of 11 bases. Written as DNA, the CDR3 is TGTGCCAGCGAGGAGGGTCACACCGGGGAGCTGTTTTTT. Its protein is CASEEGHTGELFF.

This clone was detected once. The chain joins TRBV5-4 to TRBJ2-2, with D possibly matching TRBD2 (7 bases). Germline assignment: CDR1 SGHNT and CDR2 YYREEE (reference sequence). The CDR3 extends over 14 amino acids. V lost 4 bases and J 7 bases, leaving 14 bases between the germline ends. CDR3 sequence: CASSAGGRGGELFF. The CDR3 nucleotides are TGTGCCAGCAGCGCCGGGGGGCGGGGCGGGGAGCTGTTTTTT.

The rearrangement uses TRBV7-2 and TRBJ2-3, with no clear D. This CDR3 has 13 amino acids. CDR1 and CDR2 from the germline V gene are SGHTA and FQGNSA. Trimming stripped 1 base from V and 10 bases from J, with 12 bases between. CDR3 region: CASSLVTAGAQYF. Here the CDR3 DNA reads TGTGCCAGCAGCTTAGTGACTGCTGGCGCGCAGTATTTT.

The chain combines TRBV7-3 with TRBJ2-3, with 7 bases matching TRBD2. V was pared by 3 bases and J by 2 bases, with 5 bases of the junction left unmatched. In germline, CDR1 is SGHTA, CDR2 FQGTGA. The CDR3 consists of 15 residues. In DNA, the CDR3 is TGTGCCAGCAGCTTGGGACTAACGGCCACAGATACGCAGTATTTT. It specifies CASSLGLTATDTQYF.

The V and J genes are TRBV7-2 and TRBJ1-5; D ambiguous. Trimming shortened V by 1 base and J by 3 bases, and 16 bases separated the two germline ends. In germline, CDR1 is SGHTA, CDR2 FQGNSA. The CDR3 consists of 17 residues. As DNA, the CDR3 is TGTGCCAGCAGCTTAGATTTGCGCGGGCATGACAATCAGCCCCAGCATTTT. This translates into CASSLDLRGHDNQPQHF.

The V gene is TRBV19, the J gene TRBJ1-2; TRBD1 matches 9 bases. With V trimmed by 8 bases and J by 2 bases, 3 bases remained unmatched. Germline V gene sequence: CDR1 LNHDA, CDR2 SQIVND (reference sequence). The CDR3 has 13 residues. CDR3 DNA sequence: TGTGCCAGTCGAACAGGGGGCAACTATGGCTACACCTTC. Translated: CASRTGGNYGYTF. Combining the CDR3 with reference TRBV19 and TRBJ1-2 gives the whole variable domain DGGITQSPKYLFRKEGQNVTLSCEQNLNHDAMYWYRQDPGQGLRLIYYSQIVNDFQKGDIAEGYSVSREKKESFPLTVTSAQKNPTAFYLCASRTGGNYGYTFGSGTRLTVV.

The chain carries TRBV7-2 and TRBJ2-5, with 9 bases matching TRBD2. Trimming took 6 bases from V and 2 from J; bases not matched to a gene: 7. Germline V lookup: CDR1 SGHTA, CDR2 FQGNSA. This CDR3 spans 15 amino acids. For the CDR3, the DNA is TGTGCCAGCAGTGTTGGGACTAGCTTACAAGAGACCCAGTACTTC. Its protein is CASSVGTSLQETQYF.

The V call is TRBV6-6, the J call TRBJ2-3; D is unclear. Trimming cost V 5 bases and J 6 bases, with 12 bases left between them. CDR1 is MNHNY and CDR2 is SVGAGI in the germline V gene (reference sequence). This CDR3 is built from 13 residues. The CDR3 DNA is TGTGCCAGCAGTCCTGGAAGGCGGGATACGCAGTATTTT. Translated, it gives CASSPGRRDTQYF.